Sequencing of this T cell receptor (beta chain) was carried out in a study of Graves' ophthalmopathy and Graves' hyperthyroidism. Study-wide results and limits: A model of 13 signatures distinguished ophthalmopathy from stable hyperthyroidism at approximately 90% sensitivity and roughly 82% specificity.

This clonotype was picked up a small number of times. Its matching antigen is unknown. Amplified material comprised TCR beta CDR3 regions derived from RNA transcripts. HTBI primers were used in a first-round RT-PCR, which preceded a second-round multiplex PCR. TCRdb re-called the multiplex PCR reads through MiXCR, storing one row per CDR3 protein. Of roughly 170,000 distinct CDR3 sequences listed, 35% to 45% are singletons. Germline V lookup: CDR1 MNHEY, CDR2 SVGAGI. This CDR3 region has 16 residues. J gave up 5 bases and V 2 bases, and 9 bases lay outside the gene matches. V and J are TRBV6-5 and TRBJ2-5, with 9 bases aligning to TRBD1. The sequenced sample was peripheral blood. The sequence was obtained from a man aged 25 to 45 with Graves' ophthalmopathy. This CDR3 is CASSYPSGQGSETQYF. CDR3 nucleotides: TGTGCCAGCAGTTACCCCTCCGGACAGGGGTCGGAGACCCAGTACTTC.